This section outlines one TCR beta chain sequence together with its context. Its antigen is still unknown. No clone much larger than this one lies a single base away; base qualities are absent. Patients with a history of autoimmune disease or receiving systemic immunosuppression were excluded from the trial. Peripheral blood for TCR sequencing was collected from all dose cohorts at baseline, on cycle 4 day 1, and on cycle 7 day 1. Samples were obtained from an open-label, multicenter, first-in-human phase I dose-escalation trial of ivuxolimab. Adults with locally advanced or metastatic melanoma, renal cell, hepatocellular, or head and neck squamous cell carcinoma were enrolled in the trial. Before TCR sequencing, CD4+ T cells and CD8+ T cells from peripheral blood were sorted into separate populations. V sheds 1 base and J sheds 0 bases, leaving 10 bases between their ends. CDR1 SGHDN and CDR2 FVKESK are derived from the germline V gene. Spanning cysteine to phenylalanine, the CDR3 consists of 16 amino acids. The sequence is cut down to CDR3 DNA, 48 bases in frame from base 1.

Genomic DNA was extracted from sorted cells for sequencing of the TCRbeta CDR3 region. The immunoSEQ Assay was used to sequence the TCRbeta CDR3 regions. TCRdb carries this immuneACCESS record with in-frame sequences only. Its versions omit some clonotypes, under half of them owing to an unresolved V gene in the studies checked, with the rest unexplained. The table for this sample lists 74,000 or so clones; around 85% of them were counted only once. Of the sample, approximately 2.2% is held by the ten largest clones. This record belongs to a study of OX40 agonist ivuxolimab in advanced cancers. About the study as a whole: Ivuxolimab, which targeted the costimulatory receptor OX40 (CD134), was an agonistic, fully human IgG2 monoclonal antibody. Intravenous ivuxolimab was administered to patients every 2 weeks at six dose levels: 0.01, 0.1, 0.3, 1.5, 3 and 10 mg/kg. Among the roughly 52 dose-escalation patients, some 20 had hepatocellular carcinoma, roughly 15 melanoma, 9 renal cell carcinoma and 9 head and neck cancer. The dose-escalation cohort was 82.7% male with a mean age of approximately 60 years, ranging from roughly 23 to 90. Patients were allowed to have had prior anti-PD-1, anti-PD-L1 or anti-CTLA-4 therapy, and 40% of the dose-escalation patients had previously received checkpoint inhibitors. Three dose-escalation patients achieved partial responses, one with hepatocellular carcinoma and two with cutaneous melanoma. Peripheral TCRbeta sequencing aimed to test whether ivuxolimab altered TCR sequence diversity and caused clonal T-cell expansion. The paper covers the monotherapy dose-escalation part of the phase I ivuxolimab trial, which included N ≈ 50 patients.

The research as a whole found: On average, CD8+ T cells showed more expanded clones than CD4+ T cells after ivuxolimab. The antigen specificity of the clonally expanded peripheral T cells was not determined. Low levels of normalized T-cell clonal expansion were also seen in some patients who did not respond. Partial responders in the 0.1-3.0 mg/kg groups had among the lowest normalized peripheral clonal expansion, especially among CD8+ T cells. At doses of 0.1 to 3.0 mg/kg, clonal expansion of both CD4+ and CD8+ T cells in blood was seen between baseline and week 6.

The source is an adult with an advanced solid tumor such as melanoma, head and neck, liver or kidney cancer. The starting material was CD4+ or CD8+ T cells sorted from blood, obtained in a trial of the OX40 agonist ivuxolimab. The chain employs TRBV14 and TRBJ2-1; a confident D gene designation cannot be given. Here is the DNA: TGTGCCAGCAGCCAAGTACAGAAGACCTCCTACAATGAGCAGTTCTTC. The encoded protein is CASSQVQKTSYNEQFF.